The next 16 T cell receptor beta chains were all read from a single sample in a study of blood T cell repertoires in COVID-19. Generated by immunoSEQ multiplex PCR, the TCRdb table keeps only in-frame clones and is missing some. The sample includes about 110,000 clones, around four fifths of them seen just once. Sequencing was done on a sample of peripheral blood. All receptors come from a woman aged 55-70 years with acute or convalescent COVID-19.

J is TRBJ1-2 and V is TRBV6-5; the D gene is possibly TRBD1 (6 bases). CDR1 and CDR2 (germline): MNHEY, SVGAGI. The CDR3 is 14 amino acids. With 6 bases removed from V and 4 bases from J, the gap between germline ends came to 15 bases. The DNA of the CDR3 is TGTGCCAGCAGGAGGGGGAACCTAGGCTATGGCTACACCTTC. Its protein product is CASRRGNLGYGYTF.

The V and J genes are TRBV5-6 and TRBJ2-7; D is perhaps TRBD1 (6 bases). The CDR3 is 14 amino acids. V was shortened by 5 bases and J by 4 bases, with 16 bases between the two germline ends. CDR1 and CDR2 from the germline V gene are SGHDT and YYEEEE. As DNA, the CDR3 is TGTGCCAGCAGTCAACCGGGACACGGTTACGAGCAGTACTTC. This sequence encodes CASSQPGHGYEQYF.

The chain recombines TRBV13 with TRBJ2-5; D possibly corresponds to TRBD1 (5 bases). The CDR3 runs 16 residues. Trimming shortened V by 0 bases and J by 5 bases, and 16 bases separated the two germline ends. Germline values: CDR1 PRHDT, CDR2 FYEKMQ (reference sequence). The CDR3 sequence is CASSLGGAVGSETQYF. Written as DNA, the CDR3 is TGTGCCAGCAGCTTAGGTGGGGCGGTGGGATCGGAGACCCAGTACTTC.

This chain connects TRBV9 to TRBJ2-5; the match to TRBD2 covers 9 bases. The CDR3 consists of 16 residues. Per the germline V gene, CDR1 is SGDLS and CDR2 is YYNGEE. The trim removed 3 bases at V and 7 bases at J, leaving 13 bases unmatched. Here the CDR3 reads CASSGSSGVQARTQYF. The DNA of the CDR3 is TGTGCCAGCAGCGGGTCTAGCGGGGTTCAAGCCCGGACCCAGTACTTC.

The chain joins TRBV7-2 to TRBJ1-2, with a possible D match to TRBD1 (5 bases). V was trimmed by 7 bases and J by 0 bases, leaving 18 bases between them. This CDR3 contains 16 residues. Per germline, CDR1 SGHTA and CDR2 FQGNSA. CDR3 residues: CASNPSSGRTNYGYTF. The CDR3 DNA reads TGTGCCAGCAATCCCTCATCAGGGCGCACTAACTATGGCTACACCTTC.

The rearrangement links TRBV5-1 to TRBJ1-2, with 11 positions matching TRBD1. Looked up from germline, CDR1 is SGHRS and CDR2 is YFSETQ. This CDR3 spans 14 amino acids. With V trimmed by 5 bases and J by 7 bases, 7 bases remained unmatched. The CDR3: CASRPVGTGGGYTF. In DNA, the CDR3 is TGCGCCAGCAGGCCAGTTGGGACAGGGGGTGGCTACACCTTC.

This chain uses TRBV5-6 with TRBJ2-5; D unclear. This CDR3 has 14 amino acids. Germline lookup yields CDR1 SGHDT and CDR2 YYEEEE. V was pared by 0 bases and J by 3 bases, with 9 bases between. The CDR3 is CASSLARGEETQYF. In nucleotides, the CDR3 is TGTGCCAGCAGCTTGGCCCGAGGAGAAGAGACCCAGTACTTC.

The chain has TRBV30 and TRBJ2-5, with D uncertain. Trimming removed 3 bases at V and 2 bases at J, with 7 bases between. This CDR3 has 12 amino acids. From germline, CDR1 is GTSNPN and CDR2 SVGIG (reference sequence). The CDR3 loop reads CAWRRDQETQYF. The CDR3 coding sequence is TGTGCCTGGAGGAGAGATCAAGAGACCCAGTACTTC.

CDR3 residues: CAWRDRASSSGNTIYF. In nucleotides, the CDR3 is TGTGCCTGGAGGGACAGGGCCTCCTCCTCTGGAAACACCATATATTTT. The chain recombines TRBV30 with TRBJ1-3; 8 nucleotides match TRBD1. V gave up 3 bases and J gave up 0 bases; unmatched junction bases: 7. There are 16 residues in the CDR3. Germline CDR1 is GTSNPN and CDR2 is SVGIG (reference sequence). The complete variable domain, with remaining parts taken from reference TRBV30 and TRBJ1-3, reads SQTIHQWPATLVQPVGSPLSLECTVEGTSNPNLYWYRQAAGRGLQLLFYSVGIGQISSEVPQNLSASRPQDRQFILSSKKLLLSDSGFYLCAWRDRASSSGNTIYFGEGSWLTVV.

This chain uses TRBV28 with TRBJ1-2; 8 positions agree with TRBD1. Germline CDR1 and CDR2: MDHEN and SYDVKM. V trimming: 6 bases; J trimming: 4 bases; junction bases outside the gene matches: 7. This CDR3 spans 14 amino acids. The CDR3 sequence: CASSPPGQVYGYTF. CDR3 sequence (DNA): TGTGCCAGCAGCCCCCCGGGACAGGTCTATGGCTACACCTTC.

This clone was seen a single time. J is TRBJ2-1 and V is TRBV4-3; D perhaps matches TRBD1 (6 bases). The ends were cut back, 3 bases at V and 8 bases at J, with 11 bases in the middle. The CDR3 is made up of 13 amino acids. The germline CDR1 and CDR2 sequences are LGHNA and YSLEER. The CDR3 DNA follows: TGCGCCAGCAGCCACAACAGGGTTCATGAGCAGTTCTTC. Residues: CASSHNRVHEQFF.

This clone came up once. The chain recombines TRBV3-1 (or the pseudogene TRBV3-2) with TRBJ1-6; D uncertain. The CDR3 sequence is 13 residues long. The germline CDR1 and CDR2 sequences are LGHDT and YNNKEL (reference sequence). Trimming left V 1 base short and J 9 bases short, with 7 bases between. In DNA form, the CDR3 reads TGTGCCAGCAGCCAAGGGGCTCGTTCACCCCTCCACTTT. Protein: CASSQGARSPLHF.

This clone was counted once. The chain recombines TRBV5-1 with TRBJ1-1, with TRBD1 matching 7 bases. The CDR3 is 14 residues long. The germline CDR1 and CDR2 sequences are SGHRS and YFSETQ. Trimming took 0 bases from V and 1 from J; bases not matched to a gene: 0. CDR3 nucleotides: TGCGCCAGCAGCTTGGGGGACAGGAACACTGAAGCTTTCTTT. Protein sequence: CASSLGDRNTEAFF.

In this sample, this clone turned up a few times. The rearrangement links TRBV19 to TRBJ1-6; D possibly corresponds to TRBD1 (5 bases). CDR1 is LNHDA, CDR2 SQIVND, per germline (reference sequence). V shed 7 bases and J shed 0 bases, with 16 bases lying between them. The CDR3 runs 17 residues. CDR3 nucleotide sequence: TGTGCCAGTACCCCGATTGGGGCTAGCTCCTATAATTCACCCCTCCACTTT. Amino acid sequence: CASTPIGASSYNSPLHF.

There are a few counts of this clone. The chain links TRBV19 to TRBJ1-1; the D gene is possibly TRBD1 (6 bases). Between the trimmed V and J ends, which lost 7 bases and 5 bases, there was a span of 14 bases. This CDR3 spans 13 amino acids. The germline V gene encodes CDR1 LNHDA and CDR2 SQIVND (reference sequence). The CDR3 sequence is CASTPRGGTEAFF. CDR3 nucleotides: TGTGCCAGTACCCCCAGGGGCGGGACTGAAGCTTTCTTT. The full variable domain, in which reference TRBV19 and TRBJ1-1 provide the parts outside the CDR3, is DGGITQSPKYLFRKEGQNVTLSCEQNLNHDAMYWYRQDPGQGLRLIYYSQIVNDFQKGDIAEGYSVSREKKESFPLTVTSAQKNPTAFYLCASTPRGGTEAFFGQGTRLTVV.

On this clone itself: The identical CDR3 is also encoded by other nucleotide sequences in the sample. CDR3 sequence reads: CASSQGPDRGNEKLFF. The CDR3 nucleotides are TGCGCCAGCAGCCAAGGCCCGGACAGGGGGAATGAAAAACTGTTTTTT. The rearrangement links TRBV4-3 to TRBJ1-4, with 10 positions matching TRBD1. The CDR3 loop spans 16 amino acids. Unmatched junction bases numbered 4, after V lost 1 base and J lost 5 bases. Germline V lookup: CDR1 LGHNA, CDR2 YSLEER.